This entry concerns a single TCR beta chain. The junction does not match germline at one end; this may be a read error. This record belongs to a study of shared clonotypes between healthy human individuals. Germline values: CDR1 LGHNA, CDR2 YNFKEQ. This CDR3 contains 18 residues. Assay used: immunoSEQ multiplex PCR; TCRdb lists only in-frame clones, some missing. There are roughly 640,000 clones in the sample; around 97% occur only once, and approximately 0.057% lies in the top ten. This sequence was found in a woman in her 30s in good health. This chain uses TRBV4-2 with TRBJ1-5, with D possibly TRBD1 on 5 matching bases. The sequencing input was naive CD4+ T cells sorted from blood. Regarding subset: CD45RA+ positively selected. The CDR3 coding sequence is TGTGCCAGCAGTCAAGGACCTCCTGTTGGCCAGGGTCGGGAGCCCCAGCATTTT. Its protein is CASSQGPPVGQGREPQHF.